This TCR beta chain was found in a study of CD8 T cells in ankylosing spondylitis. Making use of molecular barcodes, quantitative 5'-RACE generated TCR beta libraries. TCRdb reprocessed the 5' RACE reads via MiXCR and lists one record per CDR3 protein. This table holds around 540,000 distinct CDR3 sequences, 10% to 15% found once. Findings and limits, study-wide: Previously reported in reactive arthritis synovial fluid and blood were some of the motif variants. In peripheral blood, disease-linked CD8+ clones occurred at relatively low frequencies. Seemingly distinctive of ankylosing spondylitis blood was a TCR beta motif formed by eight highly homologous variants. Matched ankylosing spondylitis synovial fluid reportedly contained a significantly enriched population of disease-linked clones.

In germline, CDR1 is SGHNT, CDR2 YENEEA. After removal of 5 bases from V and 5 bases from J, the junction contained 11 bases not matched to a gene. This CDR3 has 16 residues. A note on this clonotype: The antigen is unknown.

The clonotype originates from a male donor with ankylosing spondylitis. Sequenced: blood, either unsorted or a sorted T cell fraction (not recorded which). The chain recombines TRBV11-3 with TRBJ2-5; 10 positions agree with TRBD2. The CDR3, as DNA: TGTGCCAGCAGCCCGTCCCTAGCGGGAGCCAGGGAGACCCAGTACTTC. The encoded protein is CASSPSLAGARETQYF.